This TCR beta chain was found in a study of T cells in Graves' hyperthyroidism and ophthalmopathy. Points from the study as a whole: The authors' 13 V-J model separated ophthalmopathy from stable hyperthyroidism.

Graves' hyperthyroidism without ophthalmopathy progression within 18 months was termed stable. Diagnoses rested on clinical symptoms, serum thyroxine and TRAb, thyroid ultrasound and orbital computed tomography. Trimming took 6 bases from V and 7 from J, leaving 16 bases between them. The CDR3 sequence is 13 residues long. Germline CDR1 and CDR2: DFQATT and SNEGSKA (reference sequence). The source material, RNA transcripts, was used to amplify TCR beta CDR3 regions. First-round RT-PCR of the TCR CDR3 relied on the HTBI primer set. TCRdb reprocessed the multiplex PCR reads via MiXCR and lists one record per CDR3 protein. This sample has roughly 380,000 distinct CDR3 sequences, with approximately 14% found just once. This clonotype was seen a few times. Its antigen is currently unknown.

The material sequenced was blood. This chain uses TRBV20-1 with TRBJ2-1, with D hard to call. This TCR was sampled from a young woman with Graves' hyperthyroidism. The CDR3 DNA follows: TGCAGTGCAACCCCCCGAGGTGAGAATGAGCAGTTCTTC. Protein product: CSATPRGENEQFF.